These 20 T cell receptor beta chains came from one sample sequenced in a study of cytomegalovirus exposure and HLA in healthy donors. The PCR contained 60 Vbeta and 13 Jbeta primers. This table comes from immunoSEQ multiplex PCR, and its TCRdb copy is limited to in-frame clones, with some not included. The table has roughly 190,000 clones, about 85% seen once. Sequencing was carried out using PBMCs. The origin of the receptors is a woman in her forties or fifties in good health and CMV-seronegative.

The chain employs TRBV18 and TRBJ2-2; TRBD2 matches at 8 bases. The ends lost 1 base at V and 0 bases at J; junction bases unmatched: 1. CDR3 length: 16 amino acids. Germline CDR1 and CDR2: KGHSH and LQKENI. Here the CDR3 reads CASSPQGLANTGELFF. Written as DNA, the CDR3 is TGTGCCAGCTCACCACAGGGACTAGCGAACACCGGGGAGCTGTTTTTT.

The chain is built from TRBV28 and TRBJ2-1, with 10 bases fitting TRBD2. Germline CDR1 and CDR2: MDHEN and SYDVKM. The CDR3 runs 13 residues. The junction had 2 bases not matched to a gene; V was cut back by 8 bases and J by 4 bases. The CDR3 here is CASGTSEYNEQFF. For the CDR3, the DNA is TGTGCCAGCGGGACTAGCGAATACAATGAGCAGTTCTTC.

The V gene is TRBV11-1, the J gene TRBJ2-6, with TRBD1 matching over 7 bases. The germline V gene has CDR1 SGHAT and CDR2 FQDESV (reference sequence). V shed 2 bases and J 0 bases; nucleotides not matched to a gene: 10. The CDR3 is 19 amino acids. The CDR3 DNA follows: TGTGCCAGCAGCTTAACGACAGGGCCCCTATTCTCTGGGGCCAACGTCCTGACTTTC. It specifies CASSLTTGPLFSGANVLTF.

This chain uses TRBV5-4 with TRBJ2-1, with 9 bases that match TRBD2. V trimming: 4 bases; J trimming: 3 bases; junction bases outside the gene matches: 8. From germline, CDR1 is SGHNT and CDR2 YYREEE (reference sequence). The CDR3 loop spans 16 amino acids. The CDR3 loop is CASSTDRLAVYNEQFF. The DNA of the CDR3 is TGTGCCAGCAGCACGGATAGACTAGCGGTCTACAATGAGCAGTTCTTC.

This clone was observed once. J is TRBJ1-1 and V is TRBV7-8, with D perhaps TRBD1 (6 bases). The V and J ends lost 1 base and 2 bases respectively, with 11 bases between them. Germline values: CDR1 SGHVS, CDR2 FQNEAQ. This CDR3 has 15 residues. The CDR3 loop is CASSLDAGANTEAFF. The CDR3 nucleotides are TGTGCCAGCAGCTTAGATGCGGGGGCAAACACTGAAGCTTTCTTT.

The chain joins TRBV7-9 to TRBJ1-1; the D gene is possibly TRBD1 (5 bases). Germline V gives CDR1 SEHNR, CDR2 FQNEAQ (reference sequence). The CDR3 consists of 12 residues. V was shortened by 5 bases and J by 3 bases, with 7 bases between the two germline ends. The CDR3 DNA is TGTGCCAGCAGCCGCAGGGACACTGAAGCTTTCTTT. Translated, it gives CASSRRDTEAFF.

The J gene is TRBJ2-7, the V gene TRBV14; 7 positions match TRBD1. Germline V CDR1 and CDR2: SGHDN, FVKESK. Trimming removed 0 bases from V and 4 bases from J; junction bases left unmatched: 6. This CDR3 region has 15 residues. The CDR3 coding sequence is TGTGCCAGCAGCCAAGACCGGCGACAGGGATACGAGCAGTACTTC. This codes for CASSQDRRQGYEQYF. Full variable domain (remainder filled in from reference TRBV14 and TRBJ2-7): EAGVTQFPSHSVIEKGQTVTLRCDPISGHDNLYWYRRVMGKEIKFLLHFVKESKQDESGMPNNRFLAERTGGTYSTLKVQPAELEDSGVYFCASSQDRRQGYEQYFGPGTRLTVT.

The CDR3 region has the DNA TGTGCCAGCAGCTCATCGACAGGTGAAGCTTTCTTT. This gives the protein CASSSSTGEAFF. The chain is built from TRBV14 and TRBJ1-1; D possibly corresponds to TRBD1 (6 bases). Per the germline V gene, CDR1 is SGHDN and CDR2 is FVKESK. The germline V and J ends were trimmed by 5 bases and 7 bases, with 11 bases remaining between them. CDR3 length: 12 residues.

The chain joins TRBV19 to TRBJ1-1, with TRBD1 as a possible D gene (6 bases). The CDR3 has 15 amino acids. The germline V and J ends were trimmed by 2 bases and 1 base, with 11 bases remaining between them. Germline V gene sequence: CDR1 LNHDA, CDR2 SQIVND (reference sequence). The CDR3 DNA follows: TGTGCCAGTAGTATAAGTGGGACAACGAACACTGAAGCTTTCTTT. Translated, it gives CASSISGTTNTEAFF.

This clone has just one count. The CDR3 reads CAISDLREGRGQFF. The CDR3 region has the DNA TGTGCCATCAGTGACCTGCGGGAGGGCCGTGGGCAGTTCTTC. This chain joins TRBV10-3 and TRBJ2-1, with 9 bases matching TRBD2. V was pared by 3 bases and J by 12 bases, with 9 bases of the junction left unmatched. The CDR3 spans 14 residues. CDR1 ENHRY and CDR2 SYGVKD come from the germline V gene.

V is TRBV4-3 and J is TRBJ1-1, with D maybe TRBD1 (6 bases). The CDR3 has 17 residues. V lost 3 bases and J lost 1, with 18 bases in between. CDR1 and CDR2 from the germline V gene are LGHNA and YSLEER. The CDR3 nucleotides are TGCGCCAGCAGCCATATATCCGCAGGGGACCAGAACACTGAAGCTTTCTTT. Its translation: CASSHISAGDQNTEAFF.

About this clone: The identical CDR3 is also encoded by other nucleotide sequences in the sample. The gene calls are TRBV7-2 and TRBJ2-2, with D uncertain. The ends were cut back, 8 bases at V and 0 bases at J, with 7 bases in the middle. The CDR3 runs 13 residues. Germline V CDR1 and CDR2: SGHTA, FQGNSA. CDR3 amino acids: CASSPSNTGELFF. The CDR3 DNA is TGTGCCAGCTCCCCATCGAACACCGGGGAGCTGTTTTTT.

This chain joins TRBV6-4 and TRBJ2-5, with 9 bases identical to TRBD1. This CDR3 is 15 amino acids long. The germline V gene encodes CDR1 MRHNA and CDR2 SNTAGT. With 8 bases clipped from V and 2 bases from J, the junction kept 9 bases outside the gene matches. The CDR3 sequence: CASRRTGAYQETQYF. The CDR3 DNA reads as TGTGCCAGCCGAAGGACAGGGGCCTATCAAGAGACCCAGTACTTC.

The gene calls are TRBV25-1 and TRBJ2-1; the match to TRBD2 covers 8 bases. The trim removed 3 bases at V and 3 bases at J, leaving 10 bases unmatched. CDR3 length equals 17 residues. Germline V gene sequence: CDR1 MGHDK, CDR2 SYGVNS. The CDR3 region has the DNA TGTGCCAGCAGTGACCCAGTACGGGGGGGCAACTACAATGAGCAGTTCTTC. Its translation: CASSDPVRGGNYNEQFF.

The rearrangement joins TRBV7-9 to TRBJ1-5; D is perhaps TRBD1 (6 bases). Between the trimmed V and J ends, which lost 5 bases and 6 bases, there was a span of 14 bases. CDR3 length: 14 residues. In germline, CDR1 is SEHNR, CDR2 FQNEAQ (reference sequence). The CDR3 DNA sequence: TGTGCCAGCAGCGGAACAGGGTTTGGTCAGCCCCAGCATTTT. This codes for CASSGTGFGQPQHF.

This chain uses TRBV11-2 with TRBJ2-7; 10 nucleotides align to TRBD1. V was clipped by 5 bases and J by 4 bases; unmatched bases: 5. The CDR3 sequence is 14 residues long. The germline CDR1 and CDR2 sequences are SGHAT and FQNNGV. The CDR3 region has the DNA TGTGCCAGCAGCGTCCGGGACAGGGGATACGAGCAGTACTTC. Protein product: CASSVRDRGYEQYF.

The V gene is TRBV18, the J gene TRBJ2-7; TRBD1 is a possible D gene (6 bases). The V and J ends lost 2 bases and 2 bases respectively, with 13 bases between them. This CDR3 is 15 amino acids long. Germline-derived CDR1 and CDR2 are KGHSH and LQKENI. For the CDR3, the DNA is TGTGCCAGCTCACCAAGGACAGACGGCCCCTACGAGCAGTACTTC. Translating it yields CASSPRTDGPYEQYF.

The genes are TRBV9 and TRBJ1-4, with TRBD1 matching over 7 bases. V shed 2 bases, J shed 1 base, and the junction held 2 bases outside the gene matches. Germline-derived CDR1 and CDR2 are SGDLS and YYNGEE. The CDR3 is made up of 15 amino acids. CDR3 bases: TGTGCCAGCAGCGTCGGACAGGAAACTAATGAAAAACTGTTTTTT. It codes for CASSVGQETNEKLFF.

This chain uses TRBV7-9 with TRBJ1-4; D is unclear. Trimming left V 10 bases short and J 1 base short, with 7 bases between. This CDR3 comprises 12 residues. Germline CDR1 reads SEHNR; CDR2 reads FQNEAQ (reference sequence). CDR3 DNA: TGTGCCACCGGCGGAACTAATGAAAAACTGTTTTTT. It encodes CATGGTNEKLFF. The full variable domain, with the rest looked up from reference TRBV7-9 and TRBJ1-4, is DTGVSQNPRHKITKRGQNVTFRCDPISEHNRLYWYRQTLGQGPEFLTYFQNEAQLEKSRLLSDRFSAERPKGSFSTLEIQRTEQGDSAMYLCATGGTNEKLFFGSGTQLSVL.

The CDR3 DNA is TGCGCCAGCAGCTGGACTGCGGGGGCCCCAAACAATGAGCAGTTCTTC. It translates to CASSWTAGAPNNEQFF. The rearrangement links TRBV5-1 to TRBJ2-1, with a tentative D call TRBD2 (7 bases). The ends were cut back, 3 bases at V and 5 bases at J, with 18 bases in the middle. There are 16 residues in the CDR3. Per the germline V gene, CDR1 is SGHRS and CDR2 is YFSETQ.